This TCR beta chain was captured in a study of cytomegalovirus exposure and HLA in healthy donors. Study-wide results and limits: No immune exposure information besides CMV serostatus was available.

As for this clone: Its antigen is currently unknown.

V was shortened by 5 bases and J by 2 bases, with 11 bases between the two germline ends. Germline V gene lookup returns CDR1 SGHNT and CDR2 YYREEE (reference sequence). The CDR3 has 13 amino acids. The PCR ran on 60 Vbeta and 13 Jbeta primers. Sequencing was performed with immunoSEQ multiplex PCR; in TCRdb, only in-frame clones are kept and a portion is missing. The sample contains about 180,000 clones, around three quarters of which appear only once. Sequencing input: PBMCs. V usage is TRBV5-4 and J usage is TRBJ2-7; D might be TRBD2 (6 bases). This TCR derives from a woman between 35 and 50 years old in good health and CMV-seronegative. CDR3 sequence reads: CASRSPGAYEQYF. The CDR3 DNA sequence: TGTGCCAGCAGATCCCCGGGGGCCTACGAGCAGTACTTC.